These 10 T cell receptor beta chains originate from one sample sequenced in a study of shared clonotypes between healthy human individuals. Positively selected for CCR7, the CD45RO-negative cells used as naive CD8 cells excluded terminally differentiated effector memory CD45RA+ cells. TCRdb's copy holds only in-frame clones and misses some; the assay was immunoSEQ multiplex PCR. The sample has about 2.2 million clones, 93% seen once. The sequenced sample was naive CD8+ T cells from PBMCs. The receptors were gathered from a man younger than 35 in good health. Some clones in this sample may be carry-over from other donors' samples.

This clone turned up a few times. The CDR3 sequence: CASRVPTAGGYTF. The CDR3 DNA is TGTGCCAGTAGGGTCCCGACAGCGGGTGGCTACACCTTC. The rearrangement links TRBV19 to TRBJ1-2; D is perhaps TRBD1 (5 bases). Germline values: CDR1 LNHDA, CDR2 SQIVND (reference sequence). V was clipped by 6 bases and J by 7 bases, with 15 bases between them. The CDR3 length is 13 residues.

The J gene is TRBJ2-7, the V gene TRBV7-8, with TRBD1 matching over 8 bases. The J segment lost 7 bases and the V segment lost 3 bases, leaving 8 bases of the junction unmatched. From germline, CDR1 is SGHVS and CDR2 FQNEAQ. The CDR3 contains 14 residues. The CDR3 region is CASSFTGGWREQYF. As DNA, the CDR3 is TGTGCCAGCAGCTTCACAGGGGGGTGGAGGGAGCAGTACTTC.

The genes are TRBV5-8 and TRBJ2-7, with D perhaps TRBD1 (5 bases). Trimming left V 2 bases short and J 7 bases short, with 13 bases between. Germline-derived CDR1 and CDR2 are SGHTS and YDEGEE. The CDR3 length is 13 residues. The CDR3: CASSLGGPGEQYF. CDR3 DNA: TGTGCCAGCAGCTTAGGCGGACCAGGGGAGCAGTACTTC.

The chain uses TRBV7-2 and TRBJ2-7, with 8 bases lining up with TRBD2. V was clipped by 4 bases and J by 3 bases; unmatched bases: 5. Germline assignment: CDR1 SGHTA and CDR2 FQGNSA. CDR3 length: 14 amino acids. CDR3 sequence reads: CASSYTSGYYEQYF. For the CDR3, the DNA is TGTGCCAGCAGCTACACTAGCGGATACTACGAGCAGTACTTC. Filled out from reference TRBV7-2 and TRBJ2-7, the complete variable domain reads GAGVSQSPSNKVTEKGKDVELRCDPISGHTALYWYRQSLGQGLEFLIYFQGNSAPDKSGLPSDRFSAERTGGSVSTLTIQRTQQEDSAVYLCASSYTSGYYEQYFGPGTRLTVT.

The rearrangement uses TRBV28 and TRBJ1-1, with 10 bases that match TRBD1. Germline CDR1 reads MDHEN; CDR2 reads SYDVKM. The CDR3 is 17 residues long. V lost 6 bases and J lost 6; bases outside the gene matches: 16. The CDR3 DNA is TGTGCCAGCAGGTCCCTAGACAGGGGGCGATCGGACTCTGAAGCTTTCTTT. Encoded protein: CASRSLDRGRSDSEAFF.

V gene TRBV21-1 combines with J gene TRBJ1-2. TRBV21-1 corresponds to a pseudogene. The length of the CDR3 is 16 residues. CDR3 in amino acids: CASSTRVSKDLYGYTF. CDR3 sequence (DNA): TGTGCCAGCAGCACTCGGGTCAGCAAGGATCTTTATGGCTACACCTTC.

V gene TRBV4-1 combines with J gene TRBJ2-2; 10 bases agree with TRBD2. The CDR3 consists of 16 residues. CDR1 and CDR2 (germline): MGHRA, YSYEKL. The J segment lost 8 bases and the V segment lost 0 bases, leaving 6 bases of the junction unmatched. In DNA form, the CDR3 reads TGCGCCAGCAGCCAAGAATTAGCGGGAGGACTTGGGGAGCTGTTTTTT. Amino acid sequence: CASSQELAGGLGELFF.

The chain uses TRBV27 and TRBJ2-3; 9 bases agree with TRBD2. V shed 2 bases and J 3 bases; nucleotides not matched to a gene: 9. The V gene's germline CDR1 is MNHEY and CDR2 SMNVEV (reference sequence). The CDR3 runs to 17 residues. The CDR3 nucleotides are TGTGCCAGCAGTTTACGACTAGCGGTAACGGGGACAGATACGCAGTATTTT. Translation gives CASSLRLAVTGTDTQYF.

This clone was picked up one time. The chain has TRBV15 and TRBJ2-7, with 7 bases matching TRBD1. Unmatched junction bases numbered 8, after V lost 1 base and J lost 5 bases. The CDR3 runs to 15 residues. Germline CDR1 is LNHNV and CDR2 is YYDKDF (reference sequence). The CDR3, as DNA: TGTGCCACCAGCAGAGGAGGGGGCGTTAAGAACGAGCAGTACTTC. It encodes CATSRGGGVKNEQYF.

As regards this clone: The sample has other DNA sequences that encode this CDR3 too. The J gene is TRBJ2-7, the V gene TRBV27; 11 nucleotides agree with TRBD2. The CDR3 loop spans 15 amino acids. Germline values: CDR1 MNHEY, CDR2 SMNVEV (reference sequence). With V trimmed by 5 bases and J by 3 bases, 6 bases remained unmatched. The CDR3 DNA is TGTGCCAGCAGTCCGGGACTAGCGGTTAGCTACGAGCAGTACTTC. This codes for CASSPGLAVSYEQYF.